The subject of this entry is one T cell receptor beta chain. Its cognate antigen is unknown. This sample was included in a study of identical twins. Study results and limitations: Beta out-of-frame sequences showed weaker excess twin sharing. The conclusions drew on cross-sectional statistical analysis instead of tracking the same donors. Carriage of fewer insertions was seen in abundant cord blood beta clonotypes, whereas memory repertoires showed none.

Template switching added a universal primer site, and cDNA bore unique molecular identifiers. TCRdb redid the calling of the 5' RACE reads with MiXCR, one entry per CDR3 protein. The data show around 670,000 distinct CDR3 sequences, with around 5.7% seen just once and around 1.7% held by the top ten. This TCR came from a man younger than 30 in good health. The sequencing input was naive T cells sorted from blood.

In DNA form, the CDR3 reads TGTGCCAGCAGCGTGACTCGAGGTGGATTAAATGAGCAGTTCTTC. This encodes CASSVTRGGLNEQFF. This sequence joins TRBV9 and TRBJ2-1; D is uncertain. CDR1 and CDR2 from the germline V gene are SGDLS and YYNGEE. Trimming pared 2 bases from V and 7 bases from J, leaving 16 bases between. The CDR3 length is 15 residues.